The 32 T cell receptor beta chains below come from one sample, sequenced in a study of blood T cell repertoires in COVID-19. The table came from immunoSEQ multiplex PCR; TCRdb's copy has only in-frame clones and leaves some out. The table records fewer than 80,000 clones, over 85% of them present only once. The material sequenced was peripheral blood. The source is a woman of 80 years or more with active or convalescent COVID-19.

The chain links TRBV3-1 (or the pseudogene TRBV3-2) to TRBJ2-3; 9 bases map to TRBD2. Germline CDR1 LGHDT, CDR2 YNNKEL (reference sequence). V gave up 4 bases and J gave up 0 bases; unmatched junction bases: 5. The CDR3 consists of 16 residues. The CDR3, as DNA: TGTGCCAGCAGCCCAACGCGGGGGGGGAGCACAGATACGCAGTATTTT. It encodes CASSPTRGGSTDTQYF.

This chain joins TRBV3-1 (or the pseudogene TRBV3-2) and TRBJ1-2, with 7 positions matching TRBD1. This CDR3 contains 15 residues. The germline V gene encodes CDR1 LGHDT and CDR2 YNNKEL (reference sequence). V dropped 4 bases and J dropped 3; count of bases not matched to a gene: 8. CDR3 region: CASSRRDSHHYGYTF. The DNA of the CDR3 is TGTGCCAGCAGCCGGCGGGACAGCCACCACTATGGCTACACCTTC.

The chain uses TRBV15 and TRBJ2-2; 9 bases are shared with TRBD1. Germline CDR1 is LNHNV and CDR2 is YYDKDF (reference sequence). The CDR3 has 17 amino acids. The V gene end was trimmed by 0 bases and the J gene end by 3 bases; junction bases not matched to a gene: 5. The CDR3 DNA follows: TGTGCCACCAGCAGAGATGGGACAGGGTGGGACACCGGGGAGCTGTTTTTT. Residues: CATSRDGTGWDTGELFF.

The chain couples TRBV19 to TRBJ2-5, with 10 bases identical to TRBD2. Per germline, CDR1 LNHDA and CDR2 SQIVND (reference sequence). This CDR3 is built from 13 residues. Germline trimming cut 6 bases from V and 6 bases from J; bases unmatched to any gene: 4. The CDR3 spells CASRLAGGQTQYF. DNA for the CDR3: TGTGCCAGTAGATTAGCGGGGGGCCAGACCCAGTACTTC. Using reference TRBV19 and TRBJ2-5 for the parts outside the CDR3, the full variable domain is DGGITQSPKYLFRKEGQNVTLSCEQNLNHDAMYWYRQDPGQGLRLIYYSQIVNDFQKGDIAEGYSVSREKKESFPLTVTSAQKNPTAFYLCASRLAGGQTQYFGPGTRLLVL.

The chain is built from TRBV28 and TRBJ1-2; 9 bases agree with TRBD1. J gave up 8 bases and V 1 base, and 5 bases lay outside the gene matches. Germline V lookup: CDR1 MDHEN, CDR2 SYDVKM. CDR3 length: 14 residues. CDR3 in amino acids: CASSLSQGAKGYTF. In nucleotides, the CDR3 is TGTGCCAGCAGTTTATCACAGGGGGCCAAAGGCTACACCTTC.

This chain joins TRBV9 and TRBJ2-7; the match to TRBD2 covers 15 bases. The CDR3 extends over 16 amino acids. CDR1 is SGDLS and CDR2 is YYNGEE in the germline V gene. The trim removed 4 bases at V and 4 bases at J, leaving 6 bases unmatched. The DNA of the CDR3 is TGTGCCAGCAGCTCTACAGGGACTAGCGGGGGGTACGAGCAGTACTTC. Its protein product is CASSSTGTSGGYEQYF.

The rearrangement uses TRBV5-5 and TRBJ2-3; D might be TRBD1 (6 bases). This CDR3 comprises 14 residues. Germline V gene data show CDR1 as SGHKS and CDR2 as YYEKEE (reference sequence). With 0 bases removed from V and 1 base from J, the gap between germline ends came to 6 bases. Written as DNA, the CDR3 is TGTGCCAGCAGCTTGGACAGGGGCACAGATACGCAGTATTTT. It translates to CASSLDRGTDTQYF.

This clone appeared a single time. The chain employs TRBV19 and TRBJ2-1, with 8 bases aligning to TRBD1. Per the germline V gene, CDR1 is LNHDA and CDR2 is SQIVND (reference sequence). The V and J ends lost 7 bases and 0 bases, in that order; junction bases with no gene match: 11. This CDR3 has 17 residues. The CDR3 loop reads CASTPTGVGLSYNEQFF. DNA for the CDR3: TGTGCCAGTACCCCGACAGGGGTGGGCCTCTCCTACAATGAGCAGTTCTTC.

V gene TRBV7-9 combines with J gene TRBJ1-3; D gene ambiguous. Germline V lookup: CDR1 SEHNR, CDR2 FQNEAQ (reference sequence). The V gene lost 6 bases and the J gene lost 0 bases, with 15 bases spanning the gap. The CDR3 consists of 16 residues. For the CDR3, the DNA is TGTGCCAGCAGTGCAACTTTGGTAGTCTCTGGAAACACCATATATTTT. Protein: CASSATLVVSGNTIYF.

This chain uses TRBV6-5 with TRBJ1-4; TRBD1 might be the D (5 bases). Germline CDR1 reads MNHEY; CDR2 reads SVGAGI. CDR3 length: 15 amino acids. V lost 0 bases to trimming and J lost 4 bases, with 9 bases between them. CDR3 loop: CASSYSWGYNEKLFF. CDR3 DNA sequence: TGTGCCAGCAGTTACTCGTGGGGCTATAATGAAAAACTGTTTTTT.

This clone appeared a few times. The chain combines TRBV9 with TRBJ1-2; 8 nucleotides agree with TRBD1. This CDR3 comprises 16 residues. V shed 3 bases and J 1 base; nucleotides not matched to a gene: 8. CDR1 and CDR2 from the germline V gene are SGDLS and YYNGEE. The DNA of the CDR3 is TGTGCCAGCAGCGATGCCCGGGACAGGAGTAACTATGGCTACACCTTC. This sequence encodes CASSDARDRSNYGYTF.

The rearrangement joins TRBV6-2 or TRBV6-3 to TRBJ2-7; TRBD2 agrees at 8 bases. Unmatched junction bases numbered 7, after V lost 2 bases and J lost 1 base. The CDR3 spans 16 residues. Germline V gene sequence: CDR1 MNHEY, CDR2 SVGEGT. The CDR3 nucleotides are TGTGCCAGCAGTTACGAGGCGGTAGCGGGATCCTACGAGCAGTACTTC. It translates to CASSYEAVAGSYEQYF.

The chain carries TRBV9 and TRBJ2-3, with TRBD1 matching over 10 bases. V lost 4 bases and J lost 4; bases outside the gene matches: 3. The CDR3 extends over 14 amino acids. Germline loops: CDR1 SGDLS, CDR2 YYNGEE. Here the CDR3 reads CASSSGQGADTQYF. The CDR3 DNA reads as TGTGCCAGCAGCTCAGGACAGGGGGCAGATACGCAGTATTTT.

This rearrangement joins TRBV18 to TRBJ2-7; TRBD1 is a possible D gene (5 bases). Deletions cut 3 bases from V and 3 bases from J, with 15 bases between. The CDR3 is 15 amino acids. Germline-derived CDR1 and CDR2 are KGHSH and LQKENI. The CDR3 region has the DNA TGTGCCAGCTCACCCGGGCAGGGCTCCATCTACGAGCAGTACTTC. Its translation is CASSPGQGSIYEQYF.

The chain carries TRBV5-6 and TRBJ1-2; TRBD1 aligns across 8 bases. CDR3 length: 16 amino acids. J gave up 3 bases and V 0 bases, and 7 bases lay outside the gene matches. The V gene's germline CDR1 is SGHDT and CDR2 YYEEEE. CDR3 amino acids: CASSLAPLGQDYGYTF. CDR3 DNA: TGTGCCAGCAGCTTGGCCCCTCTGGGACAGGACTATGGCTACACCTTC.

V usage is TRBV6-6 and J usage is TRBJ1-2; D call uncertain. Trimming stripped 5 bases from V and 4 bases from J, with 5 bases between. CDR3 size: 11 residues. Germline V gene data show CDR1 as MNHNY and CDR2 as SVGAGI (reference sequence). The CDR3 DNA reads TGTGCCAGCAGTCTCCTCTATGGCTACACCTTC. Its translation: CASSLLYGYTF.

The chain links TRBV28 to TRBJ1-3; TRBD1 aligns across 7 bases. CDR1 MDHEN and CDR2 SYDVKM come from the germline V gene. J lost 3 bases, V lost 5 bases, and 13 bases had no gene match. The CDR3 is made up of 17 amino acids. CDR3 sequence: CASSPSRTGVFGNTIYF. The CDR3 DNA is TGTGCCAGCAGTCCCTCTCGCACAGGGGTATTTGGAAACACCATATATTTT.

The CDR3 reads CAGRRGARTDTQYF. CDR3 nucleotides: TGCGCTGGAAGGCGGGGGGCTCGCACAGATACGCAGTATTTT. The rearrangement joins TRBV5-1 to TRBJ2-3, with 8 bases aligning to TRBD2. Germline CDR1 is SGHRS and CDR2 is YFSETQ. The CDR3 has 14 residues.

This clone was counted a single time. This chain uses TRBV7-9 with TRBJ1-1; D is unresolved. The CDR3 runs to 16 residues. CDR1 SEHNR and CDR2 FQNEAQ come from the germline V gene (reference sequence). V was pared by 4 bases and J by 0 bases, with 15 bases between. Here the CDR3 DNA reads TGTGCCAGCAGCTACGTGGGTGGGCTCTTGAACACTGAAGCTTTCTTT. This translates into CASSYVGGLLNTEAFF. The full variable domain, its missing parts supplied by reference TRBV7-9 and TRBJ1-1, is DTGVSQNPRHKITKRGQNVTFRCDPISEHNRLYWYRQTLGQGPEFLTYFQNEAQLEKSRLLSDRFSAERPKGSFSTLEIQRTEQGDSAMYLCASSYVGGLLNTEAFFGQGTRLTVV.

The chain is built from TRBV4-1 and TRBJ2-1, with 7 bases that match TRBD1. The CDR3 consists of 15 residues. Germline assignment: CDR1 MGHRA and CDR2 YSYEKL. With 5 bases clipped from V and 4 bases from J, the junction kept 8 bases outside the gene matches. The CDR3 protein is CASSGPEQGYNEQFF. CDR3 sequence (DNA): TGCGCCAGCAGCGGTCCGGAACAGGGGTACAATGAGCAGTTCTTC.

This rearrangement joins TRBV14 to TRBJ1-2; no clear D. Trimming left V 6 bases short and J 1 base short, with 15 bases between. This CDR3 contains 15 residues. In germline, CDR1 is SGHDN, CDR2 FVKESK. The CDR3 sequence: CASSGEATDNYGYTF. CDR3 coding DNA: TGTGCCAGCAGTGGAGAGGCCACCGATAACTATGGCTACACCTTC.

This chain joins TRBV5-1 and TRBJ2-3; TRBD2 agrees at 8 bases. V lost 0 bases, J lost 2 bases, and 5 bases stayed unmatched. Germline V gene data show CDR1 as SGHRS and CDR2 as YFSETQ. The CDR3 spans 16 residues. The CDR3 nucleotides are TGCGCCAGCAGCTTGGATGGGCGGGGGGCCACAGATACGCAGTATTTT. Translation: CASSLDGRGATDTQYF.

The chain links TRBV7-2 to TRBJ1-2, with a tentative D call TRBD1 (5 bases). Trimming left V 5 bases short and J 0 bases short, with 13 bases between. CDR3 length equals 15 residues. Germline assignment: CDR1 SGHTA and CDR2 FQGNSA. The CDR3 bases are TGTGCCAGCAGCGCCCGCGGGGCAGCTAACTATGGCTACACCTTC. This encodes CASSARGAANYGYTF.

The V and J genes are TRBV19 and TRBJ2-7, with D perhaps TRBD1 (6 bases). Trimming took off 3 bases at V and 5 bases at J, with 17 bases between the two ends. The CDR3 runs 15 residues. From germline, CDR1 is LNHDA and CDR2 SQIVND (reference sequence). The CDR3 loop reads CASSMGGGVRNEQYF. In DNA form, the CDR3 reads TGTGCCAGTAGTATGGGTGGGGGCGTAAGGAACGAGCAGTACTTC.

CDR3 coding DNA: TGTGCCAGTCGAGGACAGGCAAACACCATATATTTT. Its translation is CASRGQANTIYF. The chain links TRBV2 to TRBJ1-3, with 7 bases matching TRBD1. Germline V gene data show CDR1 as SNHLY and CDR2 as FYNNEI. V gave up 9 bases and J gave up 6 bases; unmatched junction bases: 5. The CDR3 is 12 amino acids. Filled out from reference TRBV2 and TRBJ1-3, the complete variable domain reads EPEVTQTPSHQVTQMGQEVILRCVPISNHLYFYWYRQILGQKVEFLVSFYNNEISEKSEIFDDQFSVERPDGSNFTLKIRSTKLEDSAMYFCASRGQANTIYFGEGSWLTVV.

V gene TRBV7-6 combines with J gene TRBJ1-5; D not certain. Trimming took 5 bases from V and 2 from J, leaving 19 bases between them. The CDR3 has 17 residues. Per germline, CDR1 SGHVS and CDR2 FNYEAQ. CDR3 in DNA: TGTGCCAGCAGCCCAAGAGCCCCGACTGCTGGCAATCAGCCCCAGCATTTT. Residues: CASSPRAPTAGNQPQHF.

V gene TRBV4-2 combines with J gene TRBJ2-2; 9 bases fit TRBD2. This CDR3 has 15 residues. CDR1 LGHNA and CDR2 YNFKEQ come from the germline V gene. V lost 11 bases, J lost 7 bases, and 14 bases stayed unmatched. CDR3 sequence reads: CAPSDRAGGGGELFF. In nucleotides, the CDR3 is TGTGCCCCCAGCGACCGCGCGGGGGGGGGCGGGGAGCTGTTTTTT.

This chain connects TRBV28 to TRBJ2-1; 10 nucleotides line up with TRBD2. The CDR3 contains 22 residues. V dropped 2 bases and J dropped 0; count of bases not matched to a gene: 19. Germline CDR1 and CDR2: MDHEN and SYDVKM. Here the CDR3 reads CASSLGVWRLAGATTSYNEQFF. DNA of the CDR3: TGTGCCAGCAGTTTAGGGGTCTGGAGGCTAGCGGGGGCCACTACCTCCTACAATGAGCAGTTCTTC.

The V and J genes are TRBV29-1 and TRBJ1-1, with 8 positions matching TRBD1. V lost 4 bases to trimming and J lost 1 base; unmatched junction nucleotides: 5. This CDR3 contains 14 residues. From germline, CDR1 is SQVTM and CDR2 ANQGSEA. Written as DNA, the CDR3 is TGCAGCGTTGGTGGACAGGGAGGGAACACTGAAGCTTTCTTT. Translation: CSVGGQGGNTEAFF.

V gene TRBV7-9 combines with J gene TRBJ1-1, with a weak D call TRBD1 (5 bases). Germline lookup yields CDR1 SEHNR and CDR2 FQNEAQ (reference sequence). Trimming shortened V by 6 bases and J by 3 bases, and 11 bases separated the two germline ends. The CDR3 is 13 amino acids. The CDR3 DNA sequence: TGTGCCAGCAGTGACACAGGTGACACTGAAGCTTTCTTT. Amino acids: CASSDTGDTEAFF.

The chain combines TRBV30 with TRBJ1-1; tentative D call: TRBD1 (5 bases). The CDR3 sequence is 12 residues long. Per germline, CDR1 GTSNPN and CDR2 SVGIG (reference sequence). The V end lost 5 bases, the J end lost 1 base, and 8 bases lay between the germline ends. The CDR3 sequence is CAWDQGNTEAFF. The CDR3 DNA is TGTGCCTGGGATCAGGGGAACACTGAAGCTTTCTTT.

CDR3 bases: TGTGCCAGTAGTGCGGGACGGGACTATAATTCACCCCTCCACTTT. This sequence encodes CASSAGRDYNSPLHF. The chain has TRBV19 and TRBJ1-6, with D possibly TRBD1 on 5 matching bases. Trimming took off 5 bases at V and 3 bases at J, with 11 bases between the two ends. This CDR3 is built from 15 residues. Germline V gives CDR1 LNHDA, CDR2 SQIVND (reference sequence).